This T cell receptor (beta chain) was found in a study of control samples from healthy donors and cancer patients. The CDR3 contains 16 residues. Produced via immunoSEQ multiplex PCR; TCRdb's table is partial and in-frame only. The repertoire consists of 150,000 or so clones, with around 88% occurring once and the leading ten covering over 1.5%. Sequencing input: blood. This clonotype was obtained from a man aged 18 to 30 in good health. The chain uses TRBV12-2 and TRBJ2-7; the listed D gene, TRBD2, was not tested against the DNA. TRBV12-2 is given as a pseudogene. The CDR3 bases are TGTGCAAGTCGCTTAGCCTCACGGGGGATTTCCTACGAGCAGTACTTC. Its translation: CASRLASRGISYEQYF.